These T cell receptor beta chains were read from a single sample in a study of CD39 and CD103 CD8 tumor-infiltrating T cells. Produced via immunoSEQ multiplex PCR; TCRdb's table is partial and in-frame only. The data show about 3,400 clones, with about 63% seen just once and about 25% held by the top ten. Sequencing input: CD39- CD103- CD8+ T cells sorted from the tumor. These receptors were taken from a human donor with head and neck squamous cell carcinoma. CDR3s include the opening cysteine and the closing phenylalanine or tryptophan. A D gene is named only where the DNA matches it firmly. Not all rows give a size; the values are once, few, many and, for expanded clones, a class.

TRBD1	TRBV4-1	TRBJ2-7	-	TGCGCCAGCAGCCAAGAGTGGGACAGTCGCTACGAGCAGTACTTC	CASSQEWDSRYEQYF
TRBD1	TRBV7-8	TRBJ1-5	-	TGTGCCAGCAGCCTAGGGACAGGGTCCAATCAGCCCCAGCATTTT	CASSLGTGSNQPQHF
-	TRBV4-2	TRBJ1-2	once	TGTGCCAGCAGCCAAGAGCAGGGTAATCGTGATGGCTACACCTTC	CASSQEQGNRDGYTF
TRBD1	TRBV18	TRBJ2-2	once	TGTGCCAGCTCACCGAGGGGGCTTCTTTTCGCGAACACCGGGGAGCTGTTTTTT	CASSPRGLLFANTGELFF
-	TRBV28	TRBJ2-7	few	TGTGCCAGCAGTCCGAACAGGGATTGGTATGACGAGCAGTACTTC	CASSPNRDWYDEQYF
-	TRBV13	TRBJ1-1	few	TGTGCCAGCAGACAGGGACCTAACACTGAAGCTTTCTTT	CASRQGPNTEAFF
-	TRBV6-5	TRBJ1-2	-	TGTGCCAGCAGTTATCAGGGAGGAGGAAACTATGGCTACACCTTC	CASSYQGGGNYGYTF
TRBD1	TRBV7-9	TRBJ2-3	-	TGTGCCAGCAGCTCCCCGGGACAGGGGGTGGCAGATACGCAGTATTTT	CASSSPGQGVADTQYF
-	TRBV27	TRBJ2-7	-	TGTGCCAGCAGTTTTTCGGGGACCCCCTACGAGCAGTACTTC	CASSFSGTPYEQYF
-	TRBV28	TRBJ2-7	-	TGTGCCAGCACCAAGGGGGTCCTACTTTACGAGCAGTACTTC	CASTKGVLLYEQYF
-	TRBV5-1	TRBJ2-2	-	TGCGCCAGCAGCTCATCATCCACTAACACCGGGGAGCTGTTTTTT	CASSSSSTNTGELFF
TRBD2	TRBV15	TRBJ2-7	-	TGTGCCACCAGCAGAGATAGACTAGCGGGGGGAATCTACGAGCAGTACTTC	CATSRDRLAGGIYEQYF
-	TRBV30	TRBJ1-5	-	TGTGCCTGGAGCGAAGCCAACAATGAAATAGGCAATCAGCCCCAGCATTTT	CAWSEANNEIGNQPQHF
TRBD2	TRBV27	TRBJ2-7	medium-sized	TGTGCCAGCAGATATAGCGGGGGCCCCATCTACGAGCAGTACTTC	CASRYSGGPIYEQYF
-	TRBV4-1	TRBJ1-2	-	TGCGCCAGCAGCCCACCGCTCTCTAAGGGCTACACCTTC	CASSPPLSKGYTF
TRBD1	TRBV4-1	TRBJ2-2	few	TGCGCCAGCAGCCAAGGGACAGGGAACACCGGGGAGCTGTTTTTT	CASSQGTGNTGELFF
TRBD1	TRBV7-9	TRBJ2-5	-	TGTGCCAGCAGCTCGGGGACAGGGGCGATGGGGACCCAGTACTTC	CASSSGTGAMGTQYF
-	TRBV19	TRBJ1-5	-	TGTGCCAGTAGGGTGGCTGGTAATAGCAATCAGCCCCAGCATTTT	CASRVAGNSNQPQHF
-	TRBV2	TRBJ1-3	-	TGTGCCAGAACGTCAGGGGACTCTGGAAACACCATATATTTT	CARTSGDSGNTIYF
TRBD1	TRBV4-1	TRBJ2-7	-	TGCGCCAGCAGCCAATTTGTAGGACAGGGGGCCTACGAGCAGTACTTC	CASSQFVGQGAYEQYF
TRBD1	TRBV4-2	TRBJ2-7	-	TGTGCCAGCAGCCAAGGCCGGGACAGCTCCTACGAGCAGTACTTC	CASSQGRDSSYEQYF
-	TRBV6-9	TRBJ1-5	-	TGTGCCAGCAGTCCGGGACAAAAAAATCAGCCCCAGCATTTT	CASSPGQKNQPQHF
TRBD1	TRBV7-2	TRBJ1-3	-	TGTGCCAGCAGCAAATCCAGGGGGTTAGGAAACACCATATATTTT	CASSKSRGLGNTIYF
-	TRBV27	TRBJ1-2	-	TGTGCCAGCAGTCCAACAACGACAGGCAACTATGGCTACACCTTC	CASSPTTTGNYGYTF
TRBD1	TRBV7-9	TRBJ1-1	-	TGTGCCAGCAGCTTAGGTGGGACAGGGGGATTTGAAGCTTTCTTT	CASSLGGTGGFEAFF
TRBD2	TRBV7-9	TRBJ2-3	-	TGTGCCAGCAGCTTAGGGACCCGGGGTAGCGGGGTTCAGTATTTT	CASSLGTRGSGVQYF
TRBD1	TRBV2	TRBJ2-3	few	TGTGCCAGCAGGGAGACAGGGGAGGAAACAGATACGCAGTATTTT	CASRETGEETDTQYF
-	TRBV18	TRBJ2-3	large	TGTGCCAGCTCACCACCGCCCCCCCTCTCCGAGGTAGACACAGATACGCAGTATTTT	CASSPPPPLSEVDTDTQYF
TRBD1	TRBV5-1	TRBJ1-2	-	TGCGCCAGCAGCTGGGGACAGGGGGCAGAAAAAGTCTATGGCTACACCTTC	CASSWGQGAEKVYGYTF
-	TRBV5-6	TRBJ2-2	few	TGTGCCAGCAGCTTGGGACGGGACACCGGGGAGCTGTTTTTT	CASSLGRDTGELFF
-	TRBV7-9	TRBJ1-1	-	TGTGCCAGCAGCTTACAAGCAGTTCTATCCACTGAAGCTTTCTTT	CASSLQAVLSTEAFF
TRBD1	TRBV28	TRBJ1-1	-	TGTGCCAGCAGTGCGACAGGGGTAGGGCCTGAAGCTTTCTTT	CASSATGVGPEAFF
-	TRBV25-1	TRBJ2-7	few	TGTGCCAGCAGATTTAGCGGATACGAGCAGTACTTC	CASRFSGYEQYF
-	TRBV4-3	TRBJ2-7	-	TGCGCCAGCAGCCAAGGCAGCTCAGCCCTCGAGCAGTACTTC	CASSQGSSALEQYF
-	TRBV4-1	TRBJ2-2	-	TGCGCCAGCAGCCAAGGACAGGCCGGCGGGGAGCTGTTTTTT	CASSQGQAGGELFF
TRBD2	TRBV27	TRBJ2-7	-	TGTGCCAGCAGCCCCCTAGCGGGGGGGGGCGAGCAGTACTTC	CASSPLAGGGEQYF
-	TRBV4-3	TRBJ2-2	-	TGCGCCAGCAGCCAAGACCGAGCGAACACCGGGGAGCTGTTTTTT	CASSQDRANTGELFF
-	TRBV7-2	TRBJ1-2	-	TGTGCCAGCAGCTTTTCCGCTGACGAATTTAACTATGGCTACACCTTC	CASSFSADEFNYGYTF
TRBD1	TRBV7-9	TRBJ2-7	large	TGTGCCAGCAGCTTAATCGGACAGGGGGTCTCCGACGAGCAGTACTTC	CASSLIGQGVSDEQYF
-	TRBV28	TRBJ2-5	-	TGTGCCAGCAGTCTCTCGGCAGGGAGGCAAGAGACCCAGTACTTC	CASSLSAGRQETQYF
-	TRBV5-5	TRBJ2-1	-	TGTGCCAGCAGCGCCGGGACACTCAATGAGCAGTTCTTC	CASSAGTLNEQFF
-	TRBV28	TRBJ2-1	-	TGTGCCAGCGGGTCGACTAGTTTTGAGCAGTTCTTC	CASGSTSFEQFF
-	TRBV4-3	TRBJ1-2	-	TGCGCCAGCAGCCAAGGCGTTGGAAGGGGGAGCAGCTATGGCTACACCTTC	CASSQGVGRGSSYGYTF
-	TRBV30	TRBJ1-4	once	TGTGCCTGGAGTGCTTCAACCAGGGATAATGAAAAACTGTTTTTT	CAWSASTRDNEKLFF
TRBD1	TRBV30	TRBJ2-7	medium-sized	TGTGCCTGGATGCCGTCAACCGGGACAGGAACGTACGAGCAGTACTTC	CAWMPSTGTGTYEQYF
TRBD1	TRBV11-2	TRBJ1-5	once	TGTGCCAGCAGCGAGACAGGGTATAGCAATCAGCCCCAGCATTTT	CASSETGYSNQPQHF